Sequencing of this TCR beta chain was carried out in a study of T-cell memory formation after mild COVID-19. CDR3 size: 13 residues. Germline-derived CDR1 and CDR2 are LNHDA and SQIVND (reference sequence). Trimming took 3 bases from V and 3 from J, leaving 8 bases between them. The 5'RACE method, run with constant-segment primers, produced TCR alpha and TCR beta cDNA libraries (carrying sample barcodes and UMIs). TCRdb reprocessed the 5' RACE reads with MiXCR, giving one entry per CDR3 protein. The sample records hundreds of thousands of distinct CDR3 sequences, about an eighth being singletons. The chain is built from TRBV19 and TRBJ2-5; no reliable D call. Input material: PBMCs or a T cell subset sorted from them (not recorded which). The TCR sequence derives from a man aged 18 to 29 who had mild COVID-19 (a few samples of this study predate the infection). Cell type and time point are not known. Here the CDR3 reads CASSIPPEETQYF. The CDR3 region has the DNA TGTGCCAGTAGTATCCCGCCGGAAGAGACCCAGTACTTC.